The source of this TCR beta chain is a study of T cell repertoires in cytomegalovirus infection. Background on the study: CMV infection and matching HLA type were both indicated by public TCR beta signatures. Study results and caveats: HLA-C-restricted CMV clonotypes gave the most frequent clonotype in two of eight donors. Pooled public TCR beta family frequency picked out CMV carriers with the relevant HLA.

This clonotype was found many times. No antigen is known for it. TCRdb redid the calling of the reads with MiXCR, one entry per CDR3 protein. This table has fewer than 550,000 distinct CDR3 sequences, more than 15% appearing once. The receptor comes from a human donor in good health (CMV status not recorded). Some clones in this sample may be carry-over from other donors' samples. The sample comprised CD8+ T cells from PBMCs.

The CDR3 protein is CASSLTTGGRTTGELFF. The CDR3 bases are TGTGCCAGCAGCCTCACAACAGGGGGCAGGACGACCGGGGAGCTGTTTTTT. V and J are TRBV7-6 and TRBJ2-2, with 9 bases identical to TRBD1. The germline V gene encodes CDR1 SGHVS and CDR2 FNYEAQ. The CDR3 extends over 17 amino acids. After removal of 5 bases from V and 5 bases from J, the junction contained 12 bases not matched to a gene. The full variable domain, with the rest looked up from reference TRBV7-6 and TRBJ2-2, is GAGVSQSPRYKVTKRGQDVALRCDPISGHVSLYWYRQALGQGPEFLTYFNYEAQQDKSGLPNDRFSAERPEGSISTLTIQRTEQRDSAMYRCASSLTTGGRTTGELFFGEGSRLTVL.